This T cell receptor (beta chain) was profiled in a study of blood T cell repertoires in COVID-19. Study-level background: Spain, Italy and the United States supplied samples that represented acute and convalescent COVID-19. PBMCs, B-cell-depleted T cells, or T cells provided the cDNA or gDNA that made up the material.

In the study's own analysis: From reference gene primer amplification, estimates of nucleated cell counts were derived. Some clones are missing from TCRdb's copy, which holds only in-frame ones; the method was immunoSEQ multiplex PCR. For V, J and clone size, that table is used; D and trimming come from the DNA. The sample holds approximately 250,000 clones, more than 75% seen once. The TCR originated in a man aged 35-49 years with active or convalescent COVID-19. The sequenced sample consisted of peripheral blood.

The CDR3 region is CSVDEGGRVQETQYF. The CDR3 coding sequence is TGCAGCGTTGATGAGGGGGGGAGGGTCCAAGAGACCCAGTACTTC. The genes are TRBV29-1 and TRBJ2-5, with TRBD2 as a possible D gene (7 bases). The CDR3 spans 15 residues. V gave up 3 bases and J gave up 1 base, with 15 bases separating them. Germline CDR1 and CDR2: SQVTM and ANQGSEA.